Below, 14 T cell receptor beta chains from the same sample are listed, as sequenced in a study of cytomegalovirus exposure and HLA in healthy donors. PCR primers comprised 60 Vbeta and 13 Jbeta primers. Sequencing used immunoSEQ multiplex PCR; TCRdb keeps in-frame clones, though not all of them. Among some 160,000 clones listed, roughly 75% were seen once. Sequenced sample: PBMCs. These receptors were taken from a man aged 40-55 years in good health and CMV-seronegative.

The genes are TRBV7-2 and TRBJ2-7, with 12 bases matching TRBD2. Germline V CDR1 and CDR2: SGHTA, FQGNSA. CDR3 length: 16 amino acids. Trimming cost V 3 bases and J 0 bases; bases outside gene matches: 3. Written as DNA, the CDR3 is TGTGCCAGCAGCTTCCCTAGCGGGAGGGCCTCCTACGAGCAGTACTTC. It specifies CASSFPSGRASYEQYF.

The CDR3 reads CASSPGLAGGWNEQFF. The CDR3 DNA reads as TGTGCCAGCAGCCCAGGACTAGCGGGAGGGTGGAATGAGCAGTTCTTC. The chain joins TRBV5-4 to TRBJ2-1; 15 nucleotides match TRBD2. J gave up 7 bases and V 4 bases, and 6 bases lay outside the gene matches. Germline CDR1 reads SGHNT; CDR2 reads YYREEE (reference sequence). CDR3 size: 16 residues.

The chain uses TRBV4-2 and TRBJ2-7; D not certain. V lost 3 bases, J lost 2 bases, and 8 bases lay in between. The CDR3 is 13 amino acids. CDR1 is LGHNA, CDR2 YNFKEQ, per germline. CDR3 in DNA: TGTGCCAGCAGCCATGGAGAGACCTACGAGCAGTACTTC. This encodes CASSHGETYEQYF.

This chain connects TRBV30 to TRBJ2-3; no clear D. V was cut by 4 bases and J by 6 bases, with 17 bases left in between. The CDR3 covers 14 residues. CDR1 is GTSNPN and CDR2 is SVGIG in the germline V gene (reference sequence). CDR3 sequence: CAWIGSLGGDTQYF. CDR3 nucleotide sequence: TGTGCCTGGATTGGGTCCCTCGGCGGCGATACGCAGTATTTT.

V gene TRBV7-2 combines with J gene TRBJ1-1; D is undetermined. Per the germline V gene, CDR1 is SGHTA and CDR2 is FQGNSA. With 2 bases removed from V and 0 bases from J, the gap between germline ends came to 4 bases. This CDR3 has 13 amino acids. The chain's CDR3 is CASSLTVNTEAFF. The CDR3, as DNA: TGTGCCAGCAGCTTAACGGTGAACACTGAAGCTTTCTTT.

The V gene is TRBV5-1, the J gene TRBJ2-3, with 7 bases that match TRBD2. This CDR3 has 16 amino acids. In germline, CDR1 is SGHRS, CDR2 YFSETQ. Trimming took 4 bases from V and 2 from J; bases not matched to a gene: 10. The CDR3 sequence: CASSLLGGTYTDTQYF. Written as DNA, the CDR3 is TGCGCCAGCAGCCTACTCGGGGGGACGTACACAGATACGCAGTATTTT.

The chain is built from TRBV5-6 and TRBJ1-6; TRBD1 matches 11 bases. Germline V lookup: CDR1 SGHDT, CDR2 YYEEEE. V lost 2 bases, J lost 10 bases, and 5 bases stayed unmatched. The CDR3 is 15 amino acids. CDR3 sequence reads: CASSFKDRGRSPLHF. The CDR3 DNA sequence: TGTGCCAGCAGCTTTAAGGACAGGGGGCGGTCACCCCTCCACTTT.

J is TRBJ1-5 and V is TRBV30; the D is unclear. With 0 bases removed from V and 5 bases from J, the gap between germline ends came to 11 bases. The germline V gene has CDR1 GTSNPN and CDR2 SVGIG (reference sequence). The length of the CDR3 is 14 residues. CDR3 coding DNA: TGTGCCTGGAGTGTGGAACAGTATGATCAGCCCCAGCATTTT. Translated, it gives CAWSVEQYDQPQHF.

V gene TRBV7-2 combines with J gene TRBJ1-6; unclear D gene. Trimming pared 2 bases from V and 10 bases from J, leaving 15 bases between. The CDR3 has 15 amino acids. Germline assignment: CDR1 SGHTA and CDR2 FQGNSA. In DNA, the CDR3 is TGTGCCAGCAGCTTATTGGCAGGATCCGGATCACCCCTCCACTTT. It translates to CASSLLAGSGSPLHF.

The chain is built from TRBV7-6 and TRBJ1-2, with unresolved D. The V and J ends lost 5 bases and 4 bases respectively, with 23 bases between them. The CDR3 is made up of 17 amino acids. Germline values: CDR1 SGHVS, CDR2 FNYEAQ. The CDR3 DNA reads TGTGCCAGCAGCAGTAGCGTGGGGAGATTCTCGTTCTATGGCTACACCTTC. It codes for CASSSSVGRFSFYGYTF.

The V call is TRBV7-9, the J call TRBJ2-5; possibly TRBD2 for D (5 bases). Trimming left V 2 bases short and J 5 bases short, with 9 bases between. From germline, CDR1 is SEHNR and CDR2 FQNEAQ (reference sequence). The CDR3 sequence is 13 residues long. CDR3 amino acids: CASSLRGLETQYF. In nucleotides, the CDR3 is TGTGCCAGCAGCTTAAGAGGGTTGGAGACCCAGTACTTC.

The rearrangement joins TRBV7-6 to TRBJ2-7, with 7 bases that match TRBD1. This CDR3 has 14 residues. With V trimmed by 5 bases and J by 2 bases, 6 bases remained unmatched. Germline V gene sequence: CDR1 SGHVS, CDR2 FNYEAQ. The CDR3 DNA reads TGTGCCAGCAGCGGAACAGGGGACACCTACGAGCAGTACTTC. This sequence encodes CASSGTGDTYEQYF.

CDR3 sequence: CASSLRQGAPGLFF. Written as DNA, the CDR3 is TGTGCCAGCAGCCTAAGACAGGGGGCGCCGGGACTGTTTTTT. The chain combines TRBV5-6 with TRBJ1-4, with TRBD1 identical over 10 bases. The junction had 10 bases not matched to a gene; V was cut back by 4 bases and J by 13 bases. CDR1 is SGHDT, CDR2 YYEEEE, per germline. The CDR3 has 14 residues.

Concerning this clone itself: This sample also contains other DNA sequences that code for the same CDR3. The chain carries TRBV18 and TRBJ1-1; TRBD1 agrees at 8 bases. Germline V gene lookup returns CDR1 KGHSH and CDR2 LQKENI. V lost 3 bases to trimming and J lost 4 bases; unmatched junction nucleotides: 4. This CDR3 region has 14 residues. Here the CDR3 reads CASSPQGAGTEAFF. Written as DNA, the CDR3 is TGTGCCAGCTCACCTCAGGGGGCTGGCACTGAAGCTTTCTTT.